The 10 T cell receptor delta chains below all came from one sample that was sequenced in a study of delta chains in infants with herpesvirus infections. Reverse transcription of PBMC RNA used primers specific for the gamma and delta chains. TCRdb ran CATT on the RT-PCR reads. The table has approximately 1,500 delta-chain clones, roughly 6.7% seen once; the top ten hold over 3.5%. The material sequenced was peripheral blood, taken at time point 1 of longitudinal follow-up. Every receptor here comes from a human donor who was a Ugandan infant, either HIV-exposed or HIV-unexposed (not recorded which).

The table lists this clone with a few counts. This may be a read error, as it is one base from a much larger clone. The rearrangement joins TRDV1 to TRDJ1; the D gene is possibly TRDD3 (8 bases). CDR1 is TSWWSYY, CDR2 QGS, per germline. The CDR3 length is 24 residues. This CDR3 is CALGAPPSSYAYWGFDQYTGKLIF. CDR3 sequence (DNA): TGTGCTCTTGGGGCCCCACCTTCCTCATACGCCTACTGGGGGTTTGATCAGTACACCGGTAAACTCATCTTT.

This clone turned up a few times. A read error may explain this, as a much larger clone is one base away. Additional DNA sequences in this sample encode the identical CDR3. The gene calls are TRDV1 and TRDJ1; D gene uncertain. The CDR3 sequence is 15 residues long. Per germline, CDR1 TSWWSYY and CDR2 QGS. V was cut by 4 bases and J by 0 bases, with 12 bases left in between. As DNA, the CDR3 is TGTGCTCTTGGGGGGCCCCGTCTGTACACCGATAAACTCATCTTT. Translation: CALGGPRLYTDKLIF.

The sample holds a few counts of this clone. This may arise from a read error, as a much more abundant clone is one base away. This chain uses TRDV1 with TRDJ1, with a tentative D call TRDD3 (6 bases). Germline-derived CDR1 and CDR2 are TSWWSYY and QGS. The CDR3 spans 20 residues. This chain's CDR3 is CALGATPLRYVTPFTDRLIF. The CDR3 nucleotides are TGTGCTCTTGGGGCCACCCCCCTACGATACGTAACGCCCTTCACCGATAGACTCATCTTT.

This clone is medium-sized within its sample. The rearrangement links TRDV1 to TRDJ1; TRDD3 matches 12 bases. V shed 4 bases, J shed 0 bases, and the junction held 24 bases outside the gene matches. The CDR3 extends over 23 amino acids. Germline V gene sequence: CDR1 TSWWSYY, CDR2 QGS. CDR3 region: CALGGDYPFWLAGGYADTDKLIF. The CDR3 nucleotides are TGTGCTCTTGGGGGGGACTACCCATTTTGGCTTGCTGGGGGATACGCGGACACCGATAAACTCATCTTT.

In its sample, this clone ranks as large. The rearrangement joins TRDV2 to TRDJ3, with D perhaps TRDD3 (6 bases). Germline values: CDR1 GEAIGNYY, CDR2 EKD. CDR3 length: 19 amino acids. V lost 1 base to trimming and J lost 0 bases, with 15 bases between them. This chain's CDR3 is CACDTGGQGSSWDTRQMFF. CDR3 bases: TGTGCCTGTGACACTGGGGGTCAGGGTTCCTCCTGGGACACCCGACAGATGTTTTTC.

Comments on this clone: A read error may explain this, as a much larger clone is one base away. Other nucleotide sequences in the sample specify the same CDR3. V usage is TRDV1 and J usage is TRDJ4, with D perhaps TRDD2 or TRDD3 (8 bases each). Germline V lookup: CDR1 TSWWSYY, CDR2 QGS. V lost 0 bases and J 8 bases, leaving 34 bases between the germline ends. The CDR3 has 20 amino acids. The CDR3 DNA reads TGTGCTCTTGGGGAACTTGGCCTTCCTATCGTGATGGGGGATCCTCCACCACTGATCTTT. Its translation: CALGELGLPIVMGDPPPLIF.

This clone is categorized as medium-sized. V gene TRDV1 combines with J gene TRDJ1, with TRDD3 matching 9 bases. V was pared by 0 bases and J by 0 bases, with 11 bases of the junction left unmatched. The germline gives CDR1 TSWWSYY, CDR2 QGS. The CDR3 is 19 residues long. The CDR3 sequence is CALGELISFGDTDTDKLIF. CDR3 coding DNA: TGTGCTCTTGGGGAACTAATTTCCTTCGGGGATACGGACACCGATAAACTCATCTTT.

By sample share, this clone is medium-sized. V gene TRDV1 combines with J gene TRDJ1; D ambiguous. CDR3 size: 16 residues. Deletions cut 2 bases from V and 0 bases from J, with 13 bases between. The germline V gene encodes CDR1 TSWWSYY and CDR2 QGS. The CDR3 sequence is CALGEGNPGYTDKLIF. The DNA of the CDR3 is TGTGCTCTTGGGGAAGGGAATCCGGGGTACACCGATAAACTCATCTTT.

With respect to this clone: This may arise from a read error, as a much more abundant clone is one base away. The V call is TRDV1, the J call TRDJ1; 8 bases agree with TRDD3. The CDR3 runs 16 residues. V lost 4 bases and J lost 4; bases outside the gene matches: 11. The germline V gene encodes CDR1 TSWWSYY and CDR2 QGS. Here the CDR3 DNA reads TGTGCTCTTGGGGGCCAGATTGGGGGATGCGGCGATAAACTCATCTTT. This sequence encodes CALGGQIGGCGDKLIF.

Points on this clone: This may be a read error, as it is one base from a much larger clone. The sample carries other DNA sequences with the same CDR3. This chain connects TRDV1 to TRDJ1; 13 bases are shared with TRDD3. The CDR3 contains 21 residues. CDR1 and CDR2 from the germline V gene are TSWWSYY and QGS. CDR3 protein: CALGTSGSTLLGDTRTDKLIF. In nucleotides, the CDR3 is TGTGCTCTTGGGACCTCCGGATCTACGTTACTGGGGGATACGCGAACCGACAAACTCATCTTT.